This TCR beta chain was identified during a study of blood T cells in healthy people across ages. The germline CDR1 and CDR2 sequences are DFQATT and SNEGSKA (reference sequence). This CDR3 region has 13 residues. About this clonotype: Mismatch with germline at one junction end may stem from a read error.

The donors, all healthy, were Caucasians living in Russia, aged roughly 6 to 100. The use of a sample-barcoded 5' primer and a J-beta primer mix characterized a second PCR of roughly 7 to 12 cycles. TCRdb called the 5' RACE reads again in MiXCR, with one record for every CDR3 protein. The sample contains 450,000 to 650,000 distinct CDR3 sequences, approximately 25% of which appear only once. These data also formed part of another study, on T cells of mothers and their children.

This sequence was found in a boy younger than 18 in good health. The chain joins TRBV20-1 to TRBJ2-5; the D is unclear. Sequenced sample: blood. The CDR3 DNA follows: TGCAGTGCTAGACCTTCCTTGGATGGGCATCCCCACTTC. This sequence encodes CSARPSLDGHPHF.